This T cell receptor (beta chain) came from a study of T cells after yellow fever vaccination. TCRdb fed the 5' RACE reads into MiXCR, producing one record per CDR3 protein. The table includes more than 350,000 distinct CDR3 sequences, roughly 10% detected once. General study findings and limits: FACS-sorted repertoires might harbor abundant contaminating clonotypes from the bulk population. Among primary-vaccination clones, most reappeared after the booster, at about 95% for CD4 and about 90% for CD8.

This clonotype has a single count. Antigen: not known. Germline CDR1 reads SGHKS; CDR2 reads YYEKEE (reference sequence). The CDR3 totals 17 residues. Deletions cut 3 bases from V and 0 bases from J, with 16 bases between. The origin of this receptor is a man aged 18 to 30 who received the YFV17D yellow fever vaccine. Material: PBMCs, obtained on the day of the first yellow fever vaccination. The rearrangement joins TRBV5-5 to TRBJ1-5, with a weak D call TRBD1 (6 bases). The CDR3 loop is CASSWGTPAYSNQPQHF. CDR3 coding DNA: TGTGCCAGCAGCTGGGGGACACCAGCCTATAGCAATCAGCCCCAGCATTTT. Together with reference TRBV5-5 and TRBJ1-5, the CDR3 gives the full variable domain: DAGVTQSPTHLIKTRGQQVTLRCSPISGHKSVSWYQQVLGQGPQFIFQYYEKEERGRGNFPDRFSARQFPNYSSELNVNALLLGDSALYLCASSWGTPAYSNQPQHFGDGTRLSIL.